Listed below are T cell receptor beta chains from one sample, sequenced in a study of blood T cell repertoires in COVID-19. Method: immunoSEQ multiplex PCR; TCRdb's copy keeps in-frame clones and lacks some. The profile shows 98,000 or so clones, over 80% of them singletons. The sequenced sample consisted of peripheral blood. Receptors originate from a man aged 50-59 years with acute or convalescent COVID-19. The CDR3 runs from the conserved cysteine through the conserved F or W. The D gene is left open where the match is weak. Some rows have no size entry. The others give once, few or many, or a class for an expanded clone.

-	TRBD1	TRBJ1-6	TRBV30	TGTGCCTGGAAGCCTCCGGGACAGGGGAGGTCACCCCTCCACTTT	CAWKPPGQGRSPLHF
-	TRBD1	TRBJ1-1	TRBV24-1	TGTGCCACCAGCCCACTCGGGACAGCTGTTGGGGCTTTCTTT	CATSPLGTAVGAFF
-	TRBD1	TRBJ1-1	TRBV5-6	TGTGCCAGCACCATGCTAACAGGGGCCGTCGTGAACACTGAAGCTTTCTTT	CASTMLTGAVVNTEAFF
-	TRBD2	TRBJ2-7	TRBV6-6	TGTGCCAGCAGCCCACTAGCGGAAGGCCTCGGCGAGCAGTACTTC	CASSPLAEGLGEQYF
-	-	TRBJ1-1	TRBV4-2	TGTGCCAGCAGCCAAGATAGGAACACTGAAGCTTTCTTT	CASSQDRNTEAFF
-	TRBD2	TRBJ2-3	TRBV4-1	TGCGCCAGCAGACGAGGCAGGCTAGCGGGACCACGCACAGATACGCAGTATTTT	CASRRGRLAGPRTDTQYF
-	-	TRBJ2-3	TRBV4-2	TGTGCCAGCAGCCAAGATGGAGCAGATACGCAGTATTTT	CASSQDGADTQYF
-	-	TRBJ2-1	TRBV18	TGTGCCAGCTCCCTTACTAGCAATATTTACAATGAGCAGTTCTTC	CASSLTSNIYNEQFF
few	-	TRBJ2-7	TRBV5-4	TGTGCCAGCAGCTTGGGGGCGATTCCCTACGAGCAGTACTTC	CASSLGAIPYEQYF
few	-	TRBJ2-1	TRBV9	TGTGCCAGCAGCGTATCCGGCCCCCGGGACAAGGCCTACAATGAGCAGTTCTTC	CASSVSGPRDKAYNEQFF
-	TRBD1	TRBJ2-7	TRBV5-8	TGTGCCAGCAGCGTGGACAGGGGGGGTTTCTATATCACCTACGAGCAGTACTTC	CASSVDRGGFYITYEQYF
-	-	TRBJ2-7	TRBV19	TGTGCCACCCAGCGGGCGCCAACCTACGAGCAGTACTTC	CATQRAPTYEQYF
-	TRBD2	TRBJ2-1	TRBV27	TGTGCCAGCAGTTTAAGACTAGCGGAATGGGGTTACAATGAGCAGTTCTTC	CASSLRLAEWGYNEQFF
-	TRBD1	TRBJ1-5	TRBV7-2	TGTGCCAGCAGTAACAGGGGAGAGCAGCCCCAGCATTTT	CASSNRGEQPQHF
-	-	TRBJ1-4	TRBV9	TGTGCCAGCAGCCCGTGGGACACCTTTAATGAAAAACTGTTTTTT	CASSPWDTFNEKLFF
-	TRBD2	TRBJ2-7	TRBV7-9	TGTGCCAGCAGCTCCAGTAGCGGGAGGTACCACGAGCAGTACTTC	CASSSSSGRYHEQYF
-	-	TRBJ2-3	TRBV7-9	TGTGCCAGCAGCTTAGCGAAGACAGCTAGCACAGATACGCAGTATTTT	CASSLAKTASTDTQYF
-	TRBD2	TRBJ2-2	TRBV3-1/TRBV3-2	TGTGCCAGCAGTCGCATTTCTAGCGGGAGCAACACCGGGGAGCTGTTTTTT	CASSRISSGSNTGELFF
-	TRBD2	TRBJ2-1	TRBV7-9	TGTGCCAGCAGCTCCGGGACTAGTTCGCCGCAGTTCTTC	CASSSGTSSPQFF
-	-	TRBJ2-1	TRBV25-1	TGTGCCAGCAGTGAATTCAGACTAGACGGGAACTACAATGAGCAGTTCTTC	CASSEFRLDGNYNEQFF
-	-	TRBJ2-7	TRBV11-3	TGTGCCAGCGGCGAGGGTGGCTACGAGCAGTACTTC	CASGEGGYEQYF
-	-	TRBJ2-1	TRBV5-1	TGCGCCAGCAGCTTGGCCCAGGGATACTACAATGAGCAGTTCTTC	CASSLAQGYYNEQFF
-	TRBD1	TRBJ1-5	TRBV9	TGTGCCAGCAGCGGCGGGGACAGGTCTTCCCAGCCCCAGCATTTT	CASSGGDRSSQPQHF
-	-	TRBJ2-7	TRBV19	TGTGCCAGTAGTGACGGCCTGGGGAGCTACGAGCAGTACTTC	CASSDGLGSYEQYF
-	-	TRBJ2-3	TRBV6-5	TGTGCCAGCTCTTACACCCTAGCGAACCCCTTGACGCAGTATTTT	CASSYTLANPLTQYF
-	-	TRBJ2-1	TRBV29-1	TGCAGCGTTGTGGGGCGGAACAATGAGCAGTTCTTC	CSVVGRNNEQFF
-	-	TRBJ2-3	TRBV12-5	TGTGCTAGTGGTTTGGGAGCGAGACGCACAGATACGCAGTATTTT	CASGLGARRTDTQYF
-	TRBD1	TRBJ2-1	TRBV19	TGTGCCAGTAGCCAGAGTACCGGGACAGGGGGCAATGAGCAGTTCTTC	CASSQSTGTGGNEQFF
-	-	TRBJ1-5	TRBV2	TGTGCCAGCAGTGATGAGGACTCCCGAAGTTTATCTCAGCATTTT	CASSDEDSRSLSQHF
few	-	TRBJ2-7	TRBV7-8	TGTGCCAGCAGCTTAGGGAATAATCATCTAGACAGAAACTACGAGCAGTACTTC	CASSLGNNHLDRNYEQYF
-	-	TRBJ1-4	TRBV28	TGTGCCAGCAGTTTCAAGGGGAAACTGTTTTTT	CASSFKGKLFF
-	-	TRBJ2-5	TRBV6-2/TRBV6-3	TGTGCCAGCAGCTTCTACCGGGCCCAGTACTTC	CASSFYRAQYF
-	TRBD2	TRBJ2-1	TRBV29-1	TGCAGCGCCCCGGGGCAGGGTGCTTTAGCGGGAGTCGATGAGCAGTTCTTC	CSAPGQGALAGVDEQFF
-	TRBD1	TRBJ2-7	TRBV28	TGTGCCACCCTACTCCGGGACAGGGTCCACGAGCAGTACTTC	CATLLRDRVHEQYF
-	TRBD1	TRBJ2-2	TRBV28	TGTGCTATTGAGACAGGGGGGACAAACACCGGGGAGCTGTTTTTT	CAIETGGTNTGELFF
-	-	TRBJ2-2	TRBV10-3	TGTGCCATCAGCCTCGAAGGGGCGAACACCGGGGAGCTGTTTTTT	CAISLEGANTGELFF
-	TRBD2	TRBJ2-1	TRBV2	TGTGCCAGCAGGACTAGCGGAGCCCCCAATGAGCAGTTCTTC	CASRTSGAPNEQFF
-	-	TRBJ1-4	TRBV29-1	TGCAGCGTTTTACGGGGGTATGGTGAAAAACTGTTTTTT	CSVLRGYGEKLFF
-	TRBD2	TRBJ2-1	TRBV6-4	TGTGCCAGCAGCCCTACTAGCGGGAGAGGCAATGAGCAGTTCTTC	CASSPTSGRGNEQFF
medium-sized	TRBD2	TRBJ2-1	TRBV6-5	TGTGCCACCGAGGTTAGCGGGAGCTACAATGAGCAGTTCTTC	CATEVSGSYNEQFF
-	-	TRBJ2-1	TRBV9	TGTGCCAGCAGCACTCGACTAGTAAGTGAGCAGTTCTTC	CASSTRLVSEQFF
-	-	TRBJ2-2	TRBV6-5	TGTGCCAGCAGGGGCGGGATAAACACCGGGGAGCTGTTTTTT	CASRGGINTGELFF
-	-	TRBJ2-7	TRBV11-2	TGTGCCAGCAGCTTGGATGAAGCGGGCCGTCCCTACGAGCAGTACTTC	CASSLDEAGRPYEQYF
-	TRBD2	TRBJ2-5	TRBV28	TGTGCCAGCAGTCCCCCTACTAGCGGAAAAGAGACCCAGTACTTC	CASSPPTSGKETQYF
-	-	TRBJ2-1	TRBV24-1	TGTGCCACCAGTGATCCGGACAGCAATGAGCAGTTCTTC	CATSDPDSNEQFF
-	-	TRBJ2-5	TRBV7-9	TGTGCCAGCAGCTTAGGCCCAGAACAGTACTTC	CASSLGPEQYF
-	TRBD2	TRBJ2-7	TRBV5-1	TGCGCCAGCAGCGTACTAGCGGCCTCCTACGAGCAGTACTTC	CASSVLAASYEQYF
few	TRBD2	TRBJ2-1	TRBV10-2	TGCGCCAGCAATCCGGGACTAACAATTTCCAATGAGCAGTTCTTC	CASNPGLTISNEQFF
-	TRBD1	TRBJ2-3	TRBV6-6	TGTGCCAGCAGTTTGGGACAGAGCACAGATACGCAGTATTTT	CASSLGQSTDTQYF
-	-	TRBJ2-1	TRBV24-1	TGTGCCACCAGTGATTCGAGGGCCCAGTTCTTC	CATSDSRAQFF
-	TRBD1	TRBJ2-7	TRBV5-6	TGTGCCAGCAGCGGGACAGGGAGACCCTACGAGCAGTACTTC	CASSGTGRPYEQYF